Presented here are 19 T cell receptor beta chains from one specimen sequenced in a study of neurological immune-mediated disorders. MiXCR, run by TCRdb on the 5' RACE reads, gives a single entry per CDR3 protein. In the table there are some 95,000 distinct CDR3 sequences, roughly 3.5% of which are singletons. The sequenced sample was PBMCs. All receptors come from a woman under 30 with multiple sclerosis.

This clonotype was counted ten times or more. The rearrangement links TRBV7-9 to TRBJ1-2, with D possibly matching TRBD1 (6 bases). Germline lookup yields CDR1 SEHNR and CDR2 FQNEAQ (reference sequence). V was shortened by 2 bases and J by 0 bases, with 19 bases between the two germline ends. The length of the CDR3 is 18 residues. The CDR3 loop is CASSLYGQSLYSNYGYTF. CDR3 DNA: TGTGCCAGCAGCTTATATGGACAGTCTTTATATTCTAACTATGGCTACACCTTC.

This clonotype was counted many times. V is TRBV20-1 and J is TRBJ2-2; 8 nucleotides match TRBD2. The CDR3 runs 15 residues. The trim removed 1 base at V and 1 base at J, leaving 2 bases unmatched. Per the germline V gene, CDR1 is DFQATT and CDR2 is SNEGSKA (reference sequence). CDR3 protein: CSARATSGNTGELFF. The CDR3 nucleotides read TGCAGTGCTAGAGCCACTAGCGGGAACACCGGGGAGCTGTTTTTT.

This clonotype came up many times. V is TRBV4-3 and J is TRBJ2-2; D may correspond to TRBD1 or TRBD2 (5 bases each). Germline V lookup: CDR1 LGHNA, CDR2 YSLEER. There are 17 residues in the CDR3. With 1 base removed from V and 0 bases from J, the gap between germline ends came to 12 bases. This chain's CDR3 is CASSQAYGATNTGELFF. The CDR3, as DNA: TGCGCCAGCAGCCAAGCTTACGGGGCGACGAACACCGGGGAGCTGTTTTTT.

This clonotype showed up many times. This rearrangement joins TRBV6-5 to TRBJ2-1; 10 bases line up with TRBD2. The V segment lost 6 bases and the J segment 0 bases; nucleotides outside the gene matches: 5. Germline CDR1 reads MNHEY; CDR2 reads SVGAGI. This CDR3 contains 16 residues. DNA for the CDR3: TGTGCCAGCAGGGGCCCTAGCGGGAGCTCCTACAATGAGCAGTTCTTC. It is translated as CASRGPSGSSYNEQFF.

This clonotype has ten or more counts. V usage is TRBV7-2 and J usage is TRBJ2-7, with TRBD1 matching over 10 bases. Losses at the gene ends were 4 bases for V and 3 bases for J; bases not matched to a gene: 6. The CDR3 extends over 15 amino acids. Germline V gene data show CDR1 as SGHTA and CDR2 as FQGNSA. The CDR3 loop reads CASSYTGTGVYEQYF. DNA of the CDR3: TGTGCCAGCAGCTACACCGGGACAGGGGTCTACGAGCAGTACTTC.

The sample holds many counts of this clonotype. V usage is TRBV20-1 and J usage is TRBJ1-6; TRBD1 aligns across 8 bases. V was pared by 6 bases and J by 2 bases, with 6 bases of the junction left unmatched. Per germline, CDR1 DFQATT and CDR2 SNEGSKA (reference sequence). The CDR3 covers 15 residues. The CDR3 DNA follows: TGCAGTGCAATGACAGGGGAGCCCTATAATTCACCCCTCCACTTT. Translation: CSAMTGEPYNSPLHF.

This clonotype has at least ten counts. This rearrangement joins TRBV18 to TRBJ2-7; possible D gene TRBD1, 5 bases. Germline V CDR1 and CDR2: KGHSH, LQKENI. The CDR3 loop spans 16 amino acids. V lost 0 bases and J 6 bases, leaving 18 bases between the germline ends. The CDR3 nucleotides read TGTGCCAGCTCACCACCGGGTCAGGGTTTGAGTGTCGAGCAGTACTTC. This translates into CASSPPGQGLSVEQYF.

The table lists this clonotype with many counts. V gene TRBV12-3 or TRBV12-4 combines with J gene TRBJ2-7; perhaps TRBD1 as D (5 bases). V shed 3 bases and J shed 2 bases, with 11 bases lying between them. CDR3 length: 14 amino acids. As DNA, the CDR3 is TGTGCCAGCAGTTTGGACAACCCGGCCTACGAGCAGTACTTC. It encodes CASSLDNPAYEQYF.

This clonotype occurred a few times. The chain couples TRBV5-8 to TRBJ2-1; D possibly corresponds to TRBD1 (5 bases). Per the germline V gene, CDR1 is SGHTS and CDR2 is YDEGEE. Trimming took off 7 bases at V and 7 bases at J, with 21 bases between the two ends. The CDR3 has 15 residues. The CDR3 sequence: CASHKGDGDKNEQFF. The DNA for the CDR3 is TGTGCCAGCCATAAAGGGGATGGAGATAAGAATGAGCAGTTCTTC.

This clonotype appeared many times. V gene TRBV7-9 combines with J gene TRBJ2-7; 9 bases are shared with TRBD1. The CDR3 totals 15 residues. Germline V gives CDR1 SEHNR, CDR2 FQNEAQ (reference sequence). V shed 5 bases, J shed 7 bases, and the junction held 12 bases outside the gene matches. This chain's CDR3 is CASSLFRQGVHEQYF. DNA for the CDR3: TGTGCCAGCAGCCTCTTTAGACAGGGGGTTCATGAGCAGTACTTC.

The chain recombines TRBV20-1 with TRBJ2-5; the match to TRBD1 covers 7 bases. The CDR3 has 13 residues. In germline, CDR1 is DFQATT, CDR2 SNEGSKA (reference sequence). Losses at the gene ends were 6 bases for V and 3 bases for J; bases not matched to a gene: 7. The chain's CDR3 is CSAAGQDKETQYF. In DNA, the CDR3 is TGCAGTGCAGCCGGACAGGACAAAGAGACCCAGTACTTC.

The sample holds many counts of this clonotype. The rearrangement links TRBV12-3 or TRBV12-4 to TRBJ2-7; TRBD1 matches 10 bases. Trimming at V came to 3 bases and at J to 5 bases, leaving 7 bases not matched to a gene. The CDR3 runs 15 residues. The CDR3 bases are TGTGCCAGCAGTTTGGGACAGGGGTTTCCTGACGAGCAGTACTTC. Translated, it gives CASSLGQGFPDEQYF.

This clonotype was observed many times. This chain joins TRBV10-3 and TRBJ2-2, with TRBD2 identical over 11 bases. The ends lost 3 bases at V and 3 bases at J; junction bases unmatched: 9. This CDR3 contains 18 residues. The germline V gene has CDR1 ENHRY and CDR2 SYGVKD. This CDR3 reads CAISDSSGRARDTGELFF. The CDR3 coding sequence is TGTGCCATCAGTGATAGTAGCGGGAGGGCCCGAGACACCGGGGAGCTGTTTTTT.

This clonotype was counted ten times or more. The chain links TRBV27 to TRBJ2-7, with 8 bases lining up with TRBD1. CDR1 and CDR2 (germline): MNHEY, SMNVEV (reference sequence). The V gene end was trimmed by 2 bases and the J gene end by 2 bases; junction bases not matched to a gene: 5. This CDR3 comprises 15 residues. The DNA for the CDR3 is TGTGCCAGCAGTTTAAAGGGACAGGCGACCTACGAGCAGTACTTC. Amino acids: CASSLKGQATYEQYF.

This clonotype appeared many times. The chain uses TRBV29-1 and TRBJ1-1; 7 nucleotides agree with TRBD1. The V gene end was trimmed by 6 bases and the J gene end by 6 bases; junction bases not matched to a gene: 1. The V gene's germline CDR1 is SQVTM and CDR2 ANQGSEA. This CDR3 has 10 residues. The CDR3 bases are TGCAGCGTAGGGACAGCTGAAGCTTTCTTT. Encoded protein: CSVGTAEAFF.

This clonotype was observed many times. The chain joins TRBV5-1 to TRBJ2-6; D remains unclear. Germline V lookup: CDR1 SGHRS, CDR2 YFSETQ. With 4 bases removed from V and 0 bases from J, the gap between germline ends came to 5 bases. The CDR3 length is 14 residues. In DNA form, the CDR3 reads TGCGCCAGCAGCATCGACTCTGGGGCCAACGTCCTGACTTTC. It encodes CASSIDSGANVLTF.

There are many counts of this clonotype. The chain couples TRBV6-5 to TRBJ2-1; possible D gene TRBD1, 5 bases. The V end lost 2 bases, the J end lost 5 bases, and 10 bases lay between the germline ends. Germline V gene sequence: CDR1 MNHEY, CDR2 SVGAGI. This CDR3 contains 14 residues. The DNA for the CDR3 is TGTGCCAGCAGTTACGCCGACAGACACAATGAGCAGTTCTTC. This codes for CASSYADRHNEQFF.

In its sample, this clonotype was seen many times. The gene calls are TRBV7-3 and TRBJ1-1; D possibly corresponds to TRBD1 (5 bases). The CDR3 has 15 amino acids. In germline, CDR1 is SGHTA, CDR2 FQGTGA. Between the trimmed V and J ends, which lost 5 bases and 3 bases, there was a span of 16 bases. CDR3 amino acids: CASSPRGGYHTEAFF. CDR3 sequence (DNA): TGTGCCAGCAGCCCTCGGGGCGGCTATCACACTGAAGCTTTCTTT.

Note on this clonotype: This sequence may be a read error, since a much larger clone differs from it by one base. This chain links TRBV7-6 with TRBJ2-5; D remains unclear. The CDR3 is 15 residues long. The ends were cut back, 2 bases at V and 0 bases at J, with 10 bases in the middle. Germline CDR1 SGHVS, CDR2 FNYEAQ. CDR3 amino acids: CASSLMGGHQETQYF. CDR3 in DNA: TGTGCCAGCAGCTTAATGGGCGGCCACCAAGAGACCCAGTACTTC.